The rows below give T cell receptor beta chains drawn from one sample of a study of blood T cell repertoires in COVID-19. Clones were sequenced by immunoSEQ multiplex PCR, and TCRdb holds only the in-frame ones, with some missing. The sample has around 70,000 clones, around 86% seen once; the top ten hold approximately 7%. Sequencing used peripheral blood. The receptor source for this set is a man over 45 with active COVID-19. Each CDR3 is given with its conserved first and last residue. The D gene is left open where the match is weak. Some rows have no size entry. The others give once, few or many, or a class for an expanded clone.

d_call	cdr3_length	v_call	j_call	clone_size	cdr3_nt	cdr3_aa
.	13	TRBV14	TRBJ1-2	.	TGTGCCAGCAGCCAGAGGACAGACTATGGCTACACCTTC	CASSQRTDYGYTF
.	13	TRBV6-5	TRBJ1-1	once	TGTGCCAGCAGAAGGACAGAGAACACTGAAGCTTTCTTT	CASRRTENTEAFF
TRBD1	15	TRBV19	TRBJ1-6	.	TGTGCCAGTAGTATTGACAGGGGGACGAATTCACCCCTCCACTTT	CASSIDRGTNSPLHF
TRBD2	16	TRBV7-2	TRBJ2-1	.	TGTGCCAGCAGCAGGACTAGCGGGGGTCACAACAATGAGCAGTTCTTC	CASSRTSGGHNNEQFF
.	13	TRBV7-9	TRBJ2-7	.	TGTGCCAGCAGCCGATATGGCATTAACGAGCAGTACTTC	CASSRYGINEQYF
.	13	TRBV2	TRBJ1-2	.	TGTGCCAGCAGTGAGCAGGGATGGAATGGCTACACCTTC	CASSEQGWNGYTF
TRBD2	15	TRBV7-9	TRBJ2-1	few	TGTGCCAGCAGCCCAAGCGGGGCCTCCTACAATGAGCAGTTCTTC	CASSPSGASYNEQFF
TRBD1	14	TRBV5-1	TRBJ1-4	.	TGCGCCAGCAGCTCGGGACAGCTTAATGAAAAACTGTTTTTT	CASSSGQLNEKLFF
TRBD1	14	TRBV27	TRBJ2-1	.	TGTGCCAGCTCGGACAGGGGACCCGACAATGAGCAGTTCTTC	CASSDRGPDNEQFF
TRBD1	15	TRBV5-1	TRBJ2-2	.	TGCGCCAGCAGCTCCGGGACAGGGGAAACCGGGGAGCTGTTTTTT	CASSSGTGETGELFF
.	15	TRBV27	TRBJ2-1	.	TGTGCCAGCAGTTTAATTTTCGGTGCTTACAATGAGCAGTTCTTC	CASSLIFGAYNEQFF